This T cell receptor beta chain was identified during a study of T cell repertoires in cytomegalovirus infection. Concerning this clonotype: No antigen is known for it.

CDR1 SGHVS and CDR2 FNYEAQ come from the germline V gene. The CDR3 is 14 amino acids. V was pared by 1 base and J by 5 bases, with 9 bases between. TCRdb recomputed calls from the reads with MiXCR, one row per CDR3 protein. In the table there are about 220,000 distinct CDR3 sequences, around two fifths of which are singletons. This specimen consisted of CD8+ T cells from cultured PBMCs, obtained from culture after CMV antigen stimulation. The chain links TRBV7-6 to TRBJ2-1; D not resolved. This TCR was recovered from a human donor in good health (CMV status not recorded). Some clones in this sample may be carry-over from other donors' samples. The DNA of the CDR3 is TGTGCCAGCAGCTTAGAAACACACCACAATGAGCAGTTCTTC. This sequence encodes CASSLETHHNEQFF.